The source of this T cell receptor (beta chain) is a study of radiotherapy plus CTLA-4 blockade in lung cancer. CDR1 and CDR2 from the germline V gene are LGHNA and YSLEER. V lost 0 bases to trimming and J lost 13 bases, with 17 bases between them. CDR3 size: 14 residues. A word on this clone: What it recognizes is unknown.

Profiling relied on immunoSEQ multiplex PCR, and the TCRdb table lists in-frame clones only, not all of them. The sample has around 56,000 clones, 70% to 85% seen once. The study treated chemo-refractory metastatic non-small-cell lung cancer patients with focal radiation plus ipilimumab CTLA-4 blockade. Overall study results and limits: An expansion of tumor-derived TCR clones occurred in blood after radiotherapy plus ipilimumab.

The chain links TRBV4-3 to TRBJ2-3, with no clear D. This clonotype was obtained from a human donor with non-small cell lung cancer who had a complete response to radiotherapy plus ipilimumab. Sample: peripheral blood, taken from a patient treated with radiotherapy plus ipilimumab. The DNA for the CDR3 is TGCGCCAGCAGCCAAGAATTCCCCCCCCGGGTCGAGTATTTT. It is translated as CASSQEFPPRVEYF.